This passage covers 11 T cell receptor beta chains from one sample sequenced in a study of identical twins. MiXCR, applied by TCRdb to the 5' RACE reads, yields one record per CDR3 protein. The sample lists 500,000 to 550,000 distinct CDR3 sequences, 20% to 25% occurring once. These data are also associated with another study on yellow fever vaccine responses in identical twins.

Sequencing was performed on CD4+ T cells sorted from blood. These receptors all stem from a woman between 18 and 29 years old in good health.

This clonotype was counted ten times or more. This chain links TRBV12-3 or TRBV12-4 with TRBJ2-2; D uncertain. V dropped 1 base and J dropped 0 bases, with 6 bases sitting between them. The CDR3 has 15 residues. The CDR3 region is CASSLGLANTGELFF. The CDR3 DNA is TGTGCCAGCAGTTTAGGCCTAGCGAACACCGGGGAGCTGTTTTTT.

Only a few counts were recorded for this clonotype. The rearrangement uses TRBV12-3 or TRBV12-4 and TRBJ1-4, with D unclear. The V gene lost 3 bases and the J gene lost 5 bases, with 10 bases spanning the gap. The CDR3 sequence is 14 residues long. The CDR3 sequence is CASSLDPFNEKLFF. CDR3 sequence (DNA): TGTGCCAGCAGTTTGGACCCCTTCAATGAAAAACTGTTTTTT.

The chain uses TRBV25-1 and TRBJ2-7; D call uncertain. V lost 4 bases, J lost 7 bases, and 20 bases lay in between. Germline-derived CDR1 and CDR2 are MGHDK and SYGVNS. This CDR3 is built from 15 residues. DNA of the CDR3: TGTGCCAGCAGTGGGAAGGCACTCCGGTACGGAGAGCAGTACTTC. This encodes CASSGKALRYGEQYF.

The chain uses TRBV5-5 and TRBJ1-4; D gene uncertain. Germline V CDR1 and CDR2: SGHKS, YYEKEE (reference sequence). CDR3 length: 15 amino acids. V lost 4 bases and J 0 bases, leaving 10 bases between the germline ends. The CDR3 loop reads CASSTGPATNEKLFF. Written as DNA, the CDR3 is TGTGCCAGCAGCACCGGGCCGGCAACTAATGAAAAACTGTTTTTT. Looking up the rest from reference TRBV5-5 and TRBJ1-4 gives the full variable domain: DAGVTQSPTHLIKTRGQQVTLRCSPISGHKSVSWYQQVLGQGPQFIFQYYEKEERGRGNFPDRFSARQFPNYSSELNVNALLLGDSALYLCASSTGPATNEKLFFGSGTQLSVL.

The J gene is TRBJ2-5, the V gene TRBV10-3, with D perhaps assigned TRBD1 or TRBD2 (5 bases each). The CDR3 totals 14 residues. CDR1 and CDR2 (germline): ENHRY, SYGVKD. Trimming removed 4 bases at V and 3 bases at J, with 12 bases between. The CDR3 DNA is TGTGCCATCAGTGCTTCCGGGACGGAAGAGACCCAGTACTTC. Encoded protein: CAISASGTEETQYF.

The chain has TRBV29-1 and TRBJ2-7; D not certain. V dropped 2 bases and J dropped 2 bases, with 10 bases sitting between them. The CDR3 covers 13 residues. Germline V CDR1 and CDR2: SQVTM, ANQGSEA. The CDR3 sequence: CSVELPGTYEQYV. The CDR3 DNA reads as TGCAGCGTTGAACTCCCAGGTACCTACGAGCAGTACGTC.

The rearrangement joins TRBV12-3 or TRBV12-4 to TRBJ2-3; D unclear. V lost 4 bases and J lost 2, with 10 bases in between. The CDR3 runs to 14 residues. The CDR3 DNA is TGTGCCAGCAGTTCCCAGAAACACACAGATACGCAGTATTTT. It encodes CASSSQKHTDTQYF.

There are a few counts of this clonotype. This rearrangement joins TRBV9 to TRBJ1-1; weak D call: TRBD1 (5 bases). The ends were cut back, 1 base at V and 0 bases at J, with 19 bases in the middle. CDR1 is SGDLS and CDR2 is YYNGEE in the germline V gene. This CDR3 comprises 18 residues. CDR3 protein: CASSVQGQALSLNTEAFF. CDR3 sequence (DNA): TGTGCCAGCAGCGTACAGGGCCAGGCTTTGAGCTTGAACACTGAAGCTTTCTTT.

This clonotype was counted between two and nine times. The chain recombines TRBV12-3 or TRBV12-4 with TRBJ1-2; the D gene is possibly TRBD1 (5 bases). The CDR3 loop spans 12 amino acids. Trimming cost V 6 bases and J 4 bases, with 9 bases left between them. CDR3 DNA: TGTGCCAGCAGGCAGGGTACCTATGGCTACACCTTC. Translating gives CASRQGTYGYTF.

This clonotype has more than one count but fewer than ten. The chain combines TRBV10-3 with TRBJ1-2, with D tentatively TRBD1 (6 bases). CDR1 and CDR2 (germline): ENHRY, SYGVKD. This CDR3 has 17 residues. Trimming cost V 4 bases and J 0 bases, with 18 bases left between them. The CDR3 spells CAISGKGVPSSNYGYTF. The CDR3 DNA reads as TGTGCCATCAGTGGGAAGGGGGTTCCATCTTCTAACTATGGCTACACCTTC.

This chain links TRBV12-5 with TRBJ1-2; 8 positions agree with TRBD1. CDR1 is LGHNT, CDR2 FRNRAP, per germline. V was clipped by 9 bases and J by 7 bases; unmatched bases: 10. The CDR3 is 13 residues long. The CDR3 nucleotides read TGTGCTAGCCCCCATGGACAGGGAGGTGGCTACACCTTC. Its protein is CASPHGQGGGYTF.